A single sample is the source of the 29 T cell receptor beta chains below, sequenced in a study of technical replicates of blood from several donors. Profiling relied on immunoSEQ multiplex PCR, and the TCRdb table lists in-frame clones only, not all of them. The data contain about 70,000 clones, 92% of them singletons. Sequenced input: T cells isolated from PBMCs. These TCRs come from a human donor in good health.

This rearrangement joins TRBV19 to TRBJ2-7, with 7 bases identical to TRBD2. Per germline, CDR1 LNHDA and CDR2 SQIVND (reference sequence). The CDR3 totals 18 residues. The junction had 14 bases not matched to a gene; V was cut back by 2 bases and J by 1 base. DNA for the CDR3: TGTGCCAGTAGTATATTCGGGCCGGCGGGAGATTTTTCCTACGAGCAGTACTTC. Protein product: CASSIFGPAGDFSYEQYF.

The chain has TRBV6-5 and TRBJ2-3, with D maybe TRBD2 (7 bases). CDR3 length: 16 residues. V was cut by 2 bases and J by 2 bases, with 14 bases left in between. The germline V gene has CDR1 MNHEY and CDR2 SVGAGI. CDR3 bases: TGTGCCAGCAGTTACAGGGGAGGGACATACACAGATACGCAGTATTTT. Translated: CASSYRGGTYTDTQYF.

The chain uses TRBV19 and TRBJ2-7, with 13 bases matching TRBD2. The CDR3 contains 20 residues. The V gene's germline CDR1 is LNHDA and CDR2 SQIVND (reference sequence). The V and J ends lost 0 bases and 1 base, in that order; junction bases with no gene match: 12. The CDR3 DNA follows: TGTGCCAGTAGTATAGAGGGGGGTCCGGGACTAGCGGGAATATCCTACGAGCAGTACTTC. As protein: CASSIEGGPGLAGISYEQYF. Supplemented by reference TRBV19 and TRBJ2-7, the full variable domain reads DGGITQSPKYLFRKEGQNVTLSCEQNLNHDAMYWYRQDPGQGLRLIYYSQIVNDFQKGDIAEGYSVSREKKESFPLTVTSAQKNPTAFYLCASSIEGGPGLAGISYEQYFGPGTRLTVT.

The chain links TRBV6-4 to TRBJ1-1; a weak D match, TRBD1 (6 bases). With 5 bases removed from V and 3 bases from J, the gap between germline ends came to 10 bases. The germline CDR1 and CDR2 sequences are MRHNA and SNTAGT. This CDR3 is built from 13 residues. The CDR3 DNA follows: TGTGCCAGCAGTCAGGACAGCTACACTGAAGCTTTCTTT. It specifies CASSQDSYTEAFF.

This chain connects TRBV29-1 to TRBJ2-5, with 7 bases identical to TRBD1. V shed 0 bases and J 5 bases; nucleotides not matched to a gene: 6. This CDR3 has 14 amino acids. Germline CDR1 is SQVTM and CDR2 is ANQGSEA. The CDR3 DNA sequence: TGCAGCGTTGAAGATCTTCGACAGGGTGAGACCCAGTACTTC. Amino acid sequence: CSVEDLRQGETQYF.

The genes are TRBV19 and TRBJ1-5; 8 positions match TRBD1. Looked up from germline, CDR1 is LNHDA and CDR2 is SQIVND (reference sequence). Trimming at V came to 5 bases and at J to 5 bases, leaving 5 bases not matched to a gene. The CDR3 is 14 residues long. Here the CDR3 reads CASSSQGDHQPQHF. CDR3 sequence (DNA): TGTGCCAGTAGTTCACAGGGGGACCATCAGCCCCAGCATTTT.

This chain links TRBV25-1 with TRBJ2-5; the match to TRBD2 covers 10 bases. V was pared by 1 base and J by 2 bases, with 1 base of the junction left unmatched. The CDR3 extends over 15 amino acids. Germline CDR1 is MGHDK and CDR2 is SYGVNS. This CDR3 reads CASSESAGGQETQYF. DNA of the CDR3: TGTGCCAGCAGTGAATCAGCGGGAGGGCAAGAGACCCAGTACTTC.

The V gene is TRBV6-5, the J gene TRBJ2-1, with 7 positions matching TRBD1. Germline lookup yields CDR1 MNHEY and CDR2 SVGAGI. Trimming at V came to 8 bases and at J to 2 bases, leaving 3 bases not matched to a gene. The CDR3 totals 13 residues. The CDR3: CASHGTAYNEQFF. DNA for the CDR3: TGTGCCAGCCACGGGACAGCCTACAATGAGCAGTTCTTC.

The chain has TRBV30 and TRBJ2-5; D unresolved. V was clipped by 1 base and J by 5 bases, with 5 bases between them. The CDR3 consists of 11 residues. Germline assignment: CDR1 GTSNPN and CDR2 SVGIG (reference sequence). CDR3 DNA sequence: TGTGCCTGGAGTGCCGGGGAGACCCAGTACTTC. Protein sequence: CAWSAGETQYF.

V is TRBV7-3 and J is TRBJ2-5; a weak D match, TRBD2 (6 bases). CDR3 length: 14 residues. From germline, CDR1 is SGHTA and CDR2 FQGTGA. Trimming removed 4 bases from V and 5 bases from J, with 14 bases in between. The CDR3 DNA follows: TGTGCCAGCAGCTCCGTGGGGGGAAAGGAGACCCAGTACTTC. The encoded protein is CASSSVGGKETQYF.

This chain joins TRBV9 and TRBJ1-3; no reliable D call. This CDR3 is 14 amino acids long. Per germline, CDR1 SGDLS and CDR2 YYNGEE. The V end lost 4 bases, the J end lost 3 bases, and 11 bases lay between the germline ends. As DNA, the CDR3 is TGTGCCAGCAGCCCGTTCGAGGTTGGAAACACCATATATTTT. Translating it yields CASSPFEVGNTIYF.

This clone was counted between two and nine times. V gene TRBV30 combines with J gene TRBJ1-1; no reliable D call. Trimming took off 2 bases at V and 6 bases at J, with 7 bases between the two ends. This CDR3 has 11 residues. CDR1 is GTSNPN and CDR2 is SVGIG in the germline V gene (reference sequence). CDR3 sequence (DNA): TGTGCCTGGAGTCGGGGAGCTGAAGCTTTCTTT. The encoded protein is CAWSRGAEAFF.

The CDR3 region has the DNA TGTGCCAGCAGCTTAGCCGGTCTTAGCAATCAGCCCCAGCATTTT. Translated: CASSLAGLSNQPQHF. The rearrangement uses TRBV7-9 and TRBJ1-5; D is uncertain. Germline-derived CDR1 and CDR2 are SEHNR and FQNEAQ (reference sequence). Trimming removed 0 bases at V and 0 bases at J, with 6 bases between. This CDR3 comprises 15 residues.

The chain couples TRBV28 to TRBJ1-1; D remains ambiguous. The CDR3 spans 10 residues. CDR1 and CDR2 from the germline V gene are MDHEN and SYDVKM. Trimming removed 3 bases at V and 11 bases at J, with 7 bases between. The CDR3 region is CASSFGRAFF. DNA of the CDR3: TGTGCCAGCAGTTTTGGGAGGGCTTTCTTT.

The chain combines TRBV4-2 with TRBJ2-5; D may be TRBD2 (6 bases). Germline CDR1 reads LGHNA; CDR2 reads YNFKEQ. V lost 1 base to trimming and J lost 4 bases, with 22 bases between them. This CDR3 region has 18 residues. CDR3 loop: CASSQVALMTRALETQYF. CDR3 nucleotide sequence: TGTGCCAGCAGCCAAGTCGCCCTGATGACTAGGGCCCTAGAGACCCAGTACTTC.

This chain links TRBV7-3 with TRBJ2-3, with D possibly being TRBD1 (5 bases). V lost 3 bases to trimming and J lost 3 bases, with 13 bases between them. This CDR3 spans 15 amino acids. Germline V gene data show CDR1 as SGHTA and CDR2 as FQGTGA. In DNA form, the CDR3 reads TGTGCCAGCAGCTTTCAGGGAAGAGGTACAGATACGCAGTATTTT. Translating gives CASSFQGRGTDTQYF.

The chain has TRBV19 and TRBJ2-7; TRBD2 aligns across 7 bases. Germline V lookup: CDR1 LNHDA, CDR2 SQIVND (reference sequence). V was clipped by 1 base and J by 3 bases; unmatched bases: 6. This CDR3 has 15 amino acids. The CDR3: CASSIAWTSLYEQYF. The CDR3 DNA reads as TGTGCCAGTAGTATAGCTTGGACTAGTCTCTACGAGCAGTACTTC.

The chain is built from TRBV11-2 and TRBJ2-7, with 11 bases identical to TRBD1. The CDR3 sequence is 15 residues long. The germline V gene has CDR1 SGHAT and CDR2 FQNNGV. J was trimmed by 3 bases and V by 3 bases; bases with no gene match: 4. In nucleotides, the CDR3 is TGTGCCAGCAGCTTTTCCGGGACAGGGGGCTACGAGCAGTACTTC. Residues: CASSFSGTGGYEQYF. The whole variable domain, filled in from reference TRBV11-2 and TRBJ2-7, reads EAGVAQSPRYKIIEKRQSVAFWCNPISGHATLYWYQQILGQGPKLLIQFQNNGVVDDSQLPKDRFSAERLKGVDSTLKIQPAKLEDSAVYLCASSFSGTGGYEQYFGPGTRLTVT.

This clone has a handful of counts. This CDR3 reads CASSATGALGYGYTF. The DNA of the CDR3 is TGTGCCAGCAGTGCCACAGGGGCCCTGGGCTATGGCTACACCTTC. The V gene is TRBV5-4, the J gene TRBJ1-2; 7 bases are shared with TRBD1. V lost 5 bases and J lost 4; bases outside the gene matches: 11. From germline, CDR1 is SGHNT and CDR2 YYREEE (reference sequence). The CDR3 is 15 residues long.

This chain joins TRBV19 and TRBJ1-3; tentative D call: TRBD1 (6 bases). Germline V gene lookup returns CDR1 LNHDA and CDR2 SQIVND (reference sequence). Trimming cost V 4 bases and J 3 bases, with 16 bases left between them. CDR3 length: 16 residues. The CDR3, as DNA: TGTGCCAGTAGTAACCCCACGGACAGTATTGGAAACACCATATATTTT. Its translation: CASSNPTDSIGNTIYF.

The chain couples TRBV6-5 to TRBJ2-6, with D unresolved. This CDR3 has 16 residues. Germline V gene lookup returns CDR1 MNHEY and CDR2 SVGAGI. Trimming took off 0 bases at V and 0 bases at J, with 6 bases between the two ends. CDR3 coding DNA: TGTGCCAGCAGTTACTCGACATCCTCTGGGGCCAACGTCCTGACTTTC. Translated: CASSYSTSSGANVLTF.

The rearrangement joins TRBV5-1 to TRBJ2-7; 8 bases fit TRBD2. Germline V gene lookup returns CDR1 SGHRS and CDR2 YFSETQ. The CDR3 totals 17 residues. V was pared by 0 bases and J by 0 bases, with 8 bases of the junction left unmatched. The CDR3 region is CASSLGAGGPSSYEQYF. The CDR3 nucleotides are TGCGCCAGCAGCTTGGGGGCGGGAGGCCCTAGCTCCTACGAGCAGTACTTC.

This chain uses TRBV19 with TRBJ1-2, with D uncertain. The CDR3 covers 15 residues. Between the trimmed V and J ends, which lost 1 base and 5 bases, there was a span of 14 bases. CDR1 LNHDA and CDR2 SQIVND come from the germline V gene (reference sequence). This CDR3 is CASSIAGLASYGYTF. The CDR3 DNA sequence: TGTGCCAGTAGTATAGCTGGCCTTGCCTCGTATGGCTACACCTTC.

V is TRBV11-1 and J is TRBJ2-7; 9 positions agree with TRBD1. After removal of 5 bases from V and 3 bases from J, the junction contained 11 bases not matched to a gene. Germline CDR1 SGHAT, CDR2 FQDESV (reference sequence). The CDR3 runs 16 residues. The CDR3 loop reads CASSVTGTGTFYEQYF. The DNA of the CDR3 is TGTGCCAGCAGCGTGACCGGGACAGGGACATTCTACGAGCAGTACTTC.

This clone was seen a handful of times. The V call is TRBV5-1, the J call TRBJ1-1, with a possible D match to TRBD1 (5 bases). Trimming stripped 1 base from V and 1 base from J, with 8 bases between. The CDR3 covers 14 residues. The germline V gene encodes CDR1 SGHRS and CDR2 YFSETQ. The CDR3 protein is CASSLSGGNTEAFF. The CDR3 region has the DNA TGCGCCAGCAGCTTGTCGGGGGGGAACACTGAAGCTTTCTTT.

The V and J genes are TRBV6-6 and TRBJ2-6; D is undetermined. The CDR3 covers 13 residues. The germline V and J ends were trimmed by 4 bases and 4 bases, with 5 bases remaining between them. Germline V gene sequence: CDR1 MNHNY, CDR2 SVGAGI (reference sequence). The CDR3 is CASSSTGANVLTF. The CDR3 DNA reads TGTGCCAGCAGTTCGACAGGGGCCAACGTCCTGACTTTC.

The V gene is TRBV28, the J gene TRBJ2-4; tentatively, D is TRBD2 (6 bases). CDR3 size: 15 residues. With 6 bases removed from V and 0 bases from J, the gap between germline ends came to 12 bases. The germline V gene has CDR1 MDHEN and CDR2 SYDVKM. The CDR3 loop is CASSPGVVAKNIQYF. Here the CDR3 DNA reads TGTGCCAGCAGCCCGGGGGTGGTAGCCAAAAACATTCAGTACTTC.

The rearrangement links TRBV7-3 to TRBJ2-3; TRBD2 matches at 13 bases. Germline V gives CDR1 SGHTA, CDR2 FQGTGA. V lost 5 bases, J lost 1 base, and 3 bases stayed unmatched. CDR3 size: 16 residues. CDR3 DNA sequence: TGTGCCAGCAGCGCCGGACTAGCGGGGGGCACAGATACGCAGTATTTT. It is translated as CASSAGLAGGTDTQYF. Full variable domain (remainder filled in from reference TRBV7-3 and TRBJ2-3): GAGVSQTPSNKVTEKGKYVELRCDPISGHTALYWYRQSLGQGPEFLIYFQGTGAADDSGLPNDRFFAVRPEGSVSTLKIQRTERGDSAVYLCASSAGLAGGTDTQYFGPGTRLTVL.

The rearrangement links TRBV6-1 to TRBJ1-4; D might be TRBD1 (5 bases). This CDR3 region has 15 residues. Germline V gives CDR1 MNHNS, CDR2 SASEGT. Trimming left V 1 base short and J 8 bases short, with 14 bases between. CDR3 residues: CASSEGGAGWEKLFF. Written as DNA, the CDR3 is TGTGCCAGCAGTGAAGGGGGCGCAGGATGGGAAAAACTGTTTTTT.